This T cell receptor beta chain was found in a study of blood T cell repertoires in COVID-19. The study recruited people aged about 18 to 90 years across 24 US areas. Cohort placement rested on clinical history that participants reported themselves. Among Cohort 3 donors, those recovered had two negative PCRs, clearance, or symptom resolution. The germline V gene encodes CDR1 SEHNR and CDR2 FQNEAQ (reference sequence). The CDR3 totals 16 residues. The V segment lost 5 bases and the J segment 3 bases; nucleotides outside the gene matches: 11. Original handling: Reference gene primer amplification gave nucleated cell count estimates. TCRdb keeps only in-frame clones here, not all; method: immunoSEQ multiplex PCR. V, J and clone size are taken as reported in that table, and D and trimming were inferred from the DNA itself. The sample has about 350,000 clones, roughly 90% seen once.

The sequencing input was PBMCs or T cells enriched from blood (not recorded which). This rearrangement joins TRBV7-9 to TRBJ2-7; 9 bases align to TRBD1. The TCR was taken from a woman aged 25-40 years who had recovered from COVID-19. CDR3 sequence reads: CASSPRSGTGRYEQYF. In DNA form, the CDR3 reads TGTGCCAGCAGCCCACGTTCCGGGACAGGGCGCTACGAGCAGTACTTC. The full variable domain, in which reference TRBV7-9 and TRBJ2-7 provide the parts outside the CDR3, is DTGVSQNPRHKITKRGQNVTFRCDPISEHNRLYWYRQTLGQGPEFLTYFQNEAQLEKSRLLSDRFSAERPKGSFSTLEIQRTEQGDSAMYLCASSPRSGTGRYEQYFGPGTRLTVT.